The 2 T cell receptor beta chains listed next were all sequenced from one sample in a study of technical replicates of blood from a handful of donors (dated by TCRdb to about 2017). Library method: the immunoSEQ multiplex PCR assay. TCRdb holds this immuneACCESS table with in-frame rearrangements only. Some clones are missing; in checked studies, unresolved V genes explain under half, and the rest has no known cause. The sample yields approximately 89,000 clones; about 94% were counted once. Together, the top ten hold 0.24% of the sample. Material for sequencing was T cells isolated from PBMCs. The receptors shown here come from a human donor in good health.

The V and J genes are TRBV2 and TRBJ2-2; 10 bases match TRBD1. The CDR3 extends over 15 amino acids. V was pared by 5 bases and J by 6 bases, with 6 bases of the junction left unmatched. Germline V gives CDR1 SNHLY, CDR2 FYNNEI. CDR3 nucleotides: TGTGCCAGCAGTCCCGGGGACAGGGGCTCCGGGGAGCTGTTTTTT. Protein sequence: CASSPGDRGSGELFF.

The gene calls are TRBV4-1 and TRBJ1-3, with a possible D match to TRBD1 (5 bases). The CDR3 length is 18 residues. CDR1 MGHRA and CDR2 YSYEKL come from the germline V gene. Trimming removed 4 bases at V and 0 bases at J, with 19 bases between. CDR3 loop: CASSPEGRLGLSGNTIYF. The CDR3 DNA reads TGCGCCAGCAGCCCCGAGGGACGGTTGGGACTCTCTGGAAACACCATATATTTT.